Presented here are 7 T cell receptor beta chains from one specimen sequenced in a study of T cells expressing NK-cell markers (dated by TCRdb to 2019 to 2021). Libraries were constructed by 5' RACE. The run used an Illumina HiSeq 2000. After the reads were reprocessed by TCRdb, one entry was made per CDR3 protein sequence, with no DNA. The sample table gives 450,000 to 600,000 distinct CDR3 sequences. The top ten hold roughly 3.6% of the sample. What was sequenced was blood T cells: a sorted CD56 or NKG2C T cell subset, CD4+ or CD8+ T cells, or bulk PBMC T cells (not recorded which). These receptors all stem from a man aged 18 to 35 in good health. Donor details come from another sample of the same person, matched by shared clones.

The chain has TRBV28 and TRBJ2-7; there is no DNA to check the TCRdb D call of TRBD1. Germline loops: CDR1 MDHEN, CDR2 SYDVKM. The CDR3 spans 15 residues. The CDR3 loop reads CASSLAGSSSYEQYF.

The genes are TRBV7-2 and TRBJ1-5; lacking DNA, the TRBD1 call made by TCRdb goes unchecked. This CDR3 has 14 amino acids. Germline values: CDR1 SGHTA, CDR2 FQGNSA. The CDR3 reads CASSLWPGGQPQHF.

The chain carries TRBV4-3 and TRBJ2-2; with no DNA, the TCRdb D assignment of TRBD2 cannot be verified. The CDR3 consists of 18 residues. Germline V gene sequence: CDR1 LGHNA, CDR2 YSLEER. CDR3 loop: CASSQELAGGPRPGELFF.

The chain carries TRBV20-1 and TRBJ1-5; no DNA is available, so the TRBD1 call from TCRdb remains unchecked. Germline CDR1 and CDR2: DFQATT and SNEGSKA (reference sequence). The CDR3 contains 13 residues. CDR3: CSAIQGNGQPQHF.

The genes are TRBV28 and TRBJ2-1. Germline V gene sequence: CDR1 MDHEN, CDR2 SYDVKM. This CDR3 comprises 13 residues. This CDR3 is CATQGRSYNEQFF.

The chain links TRBV10-3 to TRBJ2-3. Germline-derived CDR1 and CDR2 are ENHRY and SYGVKD. This CDR3 contains 17 residues. The chain's CDR3 is CAISEGSGSRHTDTQYF.

The CDR3 protein is CSASIAGSKNIQYF. This chain joins TRBV20-1 and TRBJ2-4; the D call of TRBD2 rests on TCRdb alone, since no DNA is present to check it. Germline V gives CDR1 DFQATT, CDR2 SNEGSKA (reference sequence). CDR3 length: 14 residues.